Listed here are 27 T cell receptor beta chains from one sample, sequenced in a study of beta chain features in type 1 diabetes. These receptors' targets are unknown. General study points: Type 1 diabetes patients had moderately but significantly shorter TCRB CDR3s in all four CD4+ subsets.

Every isolated RNA sample was fully reverse transcribed, so sequencing captured expressed TCRB transcripts. Measured with immunoSEQ multiplex PCR; TCRdb has only the in-frame clones, and not every one. Of 300,000 to 350,000 clones detected, about a tenth appear once; the ten largest clones hold about 1%. The sequenced sample was central memory CD4+ T cells from blood. The receptors were gathered from a man aged 30 to 45 with type 1 diabetes.

This clone was seen a handful of times. This CDR3 is CASSPEADANYGYTF. DNA for the CDR3: TGCGCCAGCAGCCCAGAGGCAGATGCTAACTATGGCTACACCTTC. The chain carries TRBV5-1 and TRBJ1-2; no definite D call. The CDR3 has 15 residues. The ends were cut back, 4 bases at V and 0 bases at J, with 13 bases in the middle. The germline V gene encodes CDR1 SGHRS and CDR2 YFSETQ.

This clone was counted only a few times. The gene calls are TRBV7-2 and TRBJ2-3, with D maybe TRBD2 (7 bases). CDR1 and CDR2 from the germline V gene are SGHTA and FQGNSA. Trimming pared 1 base from V and 5 bases from J, leaving 16 bases between. CDR3 size: 16 residues. The CDR3 DNA is TGTGCCAGCAGCTTAGTTTATAGGGGGGGAGTAGATACGCAGTATTTT. This gives the protein CASSLVYRGGVDTQYF.

This clone was counted many times. The chain links TRBV19 to TRBJ1-2, with a tentative D call TRBD1 (6 bases). Per the germline V gene, CDR1 is LNHDA and CDR2 is SQIVND (reference sequence). This CDR3 has 13 amino acids. V was shortened by 5 bases and J by 6 bases, with 13 bases between the two germline ends. CDR3 region: CASSHRQADGYTF. The CDR3 DNA sequence: TGTGCCAGTAGTCACCGACAGGCAGATGGCTACACCTTC.

The V call is TRBV25-1, the J call TRBJ1-4, with 7 bases aligning to TRBD1. Germline CDR1 reads MGHDK; CDR2 reads SYGVNS. The V gene end was trimmed by 1 base and the J gene end by 7 bases; junction bases not matched to a gene: 6. The CDR3 is 15 amino acids. CDR3 bases: TGTGCCAGCAGTGAATGGAGGGGGCAGAGTGAAAAACTGTTTTTT. It encodes CASSEWRGQSEKLFF.

The rearrangement joins TRBV19 to TRBJ1-2, with D perhaps TRBD1 (5 bases). The CDR3 spans 11 residues. Germline V gene sequence: CDR1 LNHDA, CDR2 SQIVND (reference sequence). Trimming left V 10 bases short and J 7 bases short, with 13 bases between. CDR3 loop: CATSGQGGYTF. CDR3 nucleotide sequence: TGTGCCACTTCAGGGCAGGGTGGCTACACCTTC.

Only a few counts were recorded for this clone. V gene TRBV5-1 combines with J gene TRBJ2-1, with TRBD2 matching over 14 bases. The CDR3 is 16 residues long. V dropped 1 base and J dropped 9; count of bases not matched to a gene: 6. Germline lookup yields CDR1 SGHRS and CDR2 YFSETQ. CDR3: CASSLLSGLAGAEQFF. CDR3 nucleotide sequence: TGCGCCAGCAGCTTGCTGTCGGGACTAGCGGGGGCTGAGCAGTTCTTC.

This clone occurred a few times. V usage is TRBV5-1 and J usage is TRBJ2-7; TRBD1 or TRBD2 may be the D gene (6 bases each). This CDR3 has 15 residues. CDR1 is SGHRS and CDR2 is YFSETQ in the germline V gene. V was cut by 0 bases and J by 5 bases, with 15 bases left in between. In nucleotides, the CDR3 is TGCGCCAGCAGCTTGGCTCAGGGGAGGAGAAACGAGCAGTACTTC. Protein product: CASSLAQGRRNEQYF.

This chain links TRBV30 with TRBJ1-1; tentative D call: TRBD1 (6 bases). Germline V gene data show CDR1 as GTSNPN and CDR2 as SVGIG (reference sequence). The CDR3 runs 16 residues. The CDR3 sequence: CASETGGQSMNTEAFF. CDR3 DNA: TGTGCATCCGAGACGGGGGGGCAATCGATGAACACTGAAGCTTTCTTT.

This clone was observed a handful of times. The chain uses TRBV5-1 and TRBJ2-5, with D unresolved. Germline-derived CDR1 and CDR2 are SGHRS and YFSETQ. V dropped 1 base and J dropped 2 bases, with 12 bases sitting between them. CDR3 length: 15 amino acids. The CDR3: CASSLSAVTQETQYF. The CDR3 DNA follows: TGCGCCAGCAGCTTGTCGGCGGTTACGCAAGAGACCCAGTACTTC.

This clone was seen at least ten times. The chain couples TRBV2 to TRBJ2-7; a weak D match, TRBD1 (6 bases). Trimming removed 8 bases from V and 5 bases from J, with 19 bases in between. CDR3 size: 14 residues. Germline loops: CDR1 SNHLY, CDR2 FYNNEI. CDR3 nucleotide sequence: TGTGCCAGCGGCCAACCCGGACAGTTTAACGAGCAGTACTTC. This sequence encodes CASGQPGQFNEQYF.

This clone has a handful of counts. Written as DNA, the CDR3 is TGTGCCAGCAGTGAAATGAACAGGGGAGGCACAGATACGCAGTATTTT. It specifies CASSEMNRGGTDTQYF. The chain uses TRBV2 and TRBJ2-3, with TRBD1 matching 7 bases. Germline-derived CDR1 and CDR2 are SNHLY and FYNNEI. The junction had 6 bases not matched to a gene; V was cut back by 2 bases and J by 1 base. CDR3 size: 16 residues.

The CDR3 loop reads CASRTLYGSGNQPQHF. In nucleotides, the CDR3 is TGTGCCAGCCGGACACTCTATGGGAGTGGCAATCAGCCCCAGCATTTT. The chain has TRBV27 and TRBJ1-5; D is possibly TRBD1 (5 bases). The CDR3 is 16 amino acids. Germline V lookup: CDR1 MNHEY, CDR2 SMNVEV (reference sequence). The V end lost 8 bases, the J end lost 2 bases, and 19 bases lay between the germline ends.

There are a few counts of this clone. The rearrangement links TRBV6-5 to TRBJ1-2; D gene uncertain. This CDR3 comprises 14 residues. The germline V gene encodes CDR1 MNHEY and CDR2 SVGAGI. The V gene lost 0 bases and the J gene lost 4 bases, with 9 bases spanning the gap. CDR3 nucleotide sequence: TGTGCCAGCAGTTACTCGGTCCTGAGCTATGGCTACACCTTC. Protein sequence: CASSYSVLSYGYTF.

Only a few counts were recorded for this clone. The rearrangement uses TRBV4-3 and TRBJ2-1; possible D gene TRBD2, 5 bases. The CDR3 totals 14 residues. Germline CDR1 reads LGHNA; CDR2 reads YSLEER. The ends were cut back, 0 bases at V and 12 bases at J, with 15 bases in the middle. The CDR3 loop is CASSQEKESGRQFF. CDR3 nucleotide sequence: TGCGCCAGCAGCCAAGAGAAAGAATCGGGGAGGCAGTTCTTC.

V usage is TRBV19 and J usage is TRBJ2-1; possibly TRBD2 for D (6 bases). There are 15 residues in the CDR3. The V gene's germline CDR1 is LNHDA and CDR2 SQIVND (reference sequence). Trimming took 7 bases from V and 2 from J, leaving 15 bases between them. This CDR3 is CASNRGGVAYNEQFF. CDR3 bases: TGTGCCAGTAACAGAGGCGGGGTAGCCTACAATGAGCAGTTCTTC.

This chain joins TRBV6-6 and TRBJ2-7; no firm D call. With 5 bases removed from V and 4 bases from J, the gap between germline ends came to 6 bases. CDR1 and CDR2 from the germline V gene are MNHNY and SVGAGI (reference sequence). This CDR3 is 11 amino acids long. As DNA, the CDR3 is TGTGCCAGCAGTACTACATACGAGCAGTACTTC. Amino acid sequence: CASSTTYEQYF.

The chain combines TRBV10-2 with TRBJ1-1; maybe TRBD1 (6 bases). CDR3 length equals 11 residues. V dropped 7 bases and J dropped 4 bases, with 7 bases sitting between them. The germline gives CDR1 WSHSY, CDR2 SAAADI. The CDR3 region is CASIGGTEAFF. CDR3 coding DNA: TGCGCCAGCATAGGGGGCACTGAAGCTTTCTTT.

In its sample, this clone was seen a few times. The V call is TRBV5-1, the J call TRBJ1-1, with no clear D. V was clipped by 3 bases and J by 0 bases, with 9 bases between them. Per germline, CDR1 SGHRS and CDR2 YFSETQ. The CDR3 runs to 14 residues. The CDR3 bases are TGCGCCAGCAGCTACCTGACGGTGAACACTGAAGCTTTCTTT. This translates into CASSYLTVNTEAFF.

The genes are TRBV18 and TRBJ2-4; the match to TRBD1 covers 7 bases. The CDR3 totals 13 residues. Losses at the gene ends were 3 bases for V and 9 bases for J; bases not matched to a gene: 5. Germline V gene sequence: CDR1 KGHSH, CDR2 LQKENI. The CDR3 bases are TGTGCCAGCTCACCTTCAGGGGGTTCCATTCAGTACTTC. This encodes CASSPSGGSIQYF.

In this sample, this clone turned up a few times. The gene calls are TRBV29-1 and TRBJ1-4; 8 nucleotides line up with TRBD1. The CDR3 is 14 amino acids. The V gene's germline CDR1 is SQVTM and CDR2 ANQGSEA. Trimming removed 4 bases from V and 7 bases from J; junction bases left unmatched: 8. The CDR3 sequence: CSVGTGGSGEKLFF. CDR3 bases: TGCAGCGTTGGAACAGGGGGATCAGGTGAAAAACTGTTTTTT. Together with reference TRBV29-1 and TRBJ1-4, the CDR3 gives the full variable domain: SAVISQKPSRDICQRGTSLTIQCQVDSQVTMMFWYRQQPGQSLTLIATANQGSEATYESGFVIDKFPISRPNLTFSTLTVSNMSPEDSSIYLCSVGTGGSGEKLFFGSGTQLSVL.

This clone appeared a single time. The chain links TRBV6-1 to TRBJ1-2, with D unresolved. V was shortened by 4 bases and J by 0 bases, with 9 bases between the two germline ends. The CDR3 covers 14 residues. Germline loops: CDR1 MNHNS, CDR2 SASEGT. The CDR3 DNA sequence: TGTGCCAGCAGTGCCAGTCTTGCTAACTATGGCTACACCTTC. The encoded protein is CASSASLANYGYTF.

This clone was observed a few times. The rearrangement uses TRBV4-3 and TRBJ1-4; possibly TRBD1 for D (5 bases). V shed 5 bases and J shed 8 bases, with 18 bases lying between them. Germline lookup yields CDR1 LGHNA and CDR2 YSLEER. The CDR3 runs 15 residues. Here the CDR3 reads CASSGGWQGSEKLFF. The CDR3 nucleotides are TGCGCCAGCAGCGGGGGGTGGCAGGGCTCAGAAAAACTGTTTTTT.

This clone was seen a handful of times. The chain joins TRBV2 to TRBJ1-3, with D perhaps TRBD1 (5 bases). Trimming removed 4 bases at V and 1 base at J, with 8 bases between. This CDR3 is built from 14 residues. CDR1 is SNHLY, CDR2 FYNNEI, per germline. CDR3 residues: CASSGRGSGNTIYF. In DNA form, the CDR3 reads TGTGCCAGCAGTGGTCGGGGGTCTGGAAACACCATATATTTT.

V gene TRBV27 combines with J gene TRBJ2-1, with TRBD1 identical over 10 bases. The CDR3 runs 15 residues. The junction had 3 bases not matched to a gene; V was cut back by 1 base and J by 6 bases. CDR1 and CDR2 (germline): MNHEY, SMNVEV (reference sequence). In nucleotides, the CDR3 is TGTGCCAGCAGTTTATGGGGACAGGGGCTCAATGAGCAGTTCTTC. Translated, it gives CASSLWGQGLNEQFF.

This clone was recorded many times. This chain uses TRBV28 with TRBJ1-2; D uncertain. This CDR3 region has 13 residues. Germline CDR1 reads MDHEN; CDR2 reads SYDVKM. V gave up 10 bases and J gave up 4 bases, with 16 bases separating them. CDR3 sequence reads: CATTTGLLYGYTF. CDR3 in DNA: TGTGCCACCACAACCGGGCTCCTCTATGGCTACACCTTC.

CDR3 bases: TGTGCCAGCACCTCCGCGAGGGCGTTGGAGCAGTACTTC. Translating it yields CASTSARALEQYF. V is TRBV7-8 and J is TRBJ2-7; a possible D gene is TRBD2 (5 bases). This CDR3 is 13 amino acids long. Between the trimmed V and J ends, which lost 7 bases and 7 bases, there was a span of 17 bases. Germline loops: CDR1 SGHVS, CDR2 FQNEAQ.

This clone has just a few counts. V is TRBV10-3 and J is TRBJ1-3; 8 bases are shared with TRBD1. CDR3 length equals 14 residues. Looked up from germline, CDR1 is ENHRY and CDR2 is SYGVKD. V gave up 6 bases and J gave up 2 bases; unmatched junction bases: 3. This chain's CDR3 is CAIRGTGTGNTIYF. CDR3 in DNA: TGTGCCATCAGAGGGACAGGAACTGGAAACACCATATATTTT.